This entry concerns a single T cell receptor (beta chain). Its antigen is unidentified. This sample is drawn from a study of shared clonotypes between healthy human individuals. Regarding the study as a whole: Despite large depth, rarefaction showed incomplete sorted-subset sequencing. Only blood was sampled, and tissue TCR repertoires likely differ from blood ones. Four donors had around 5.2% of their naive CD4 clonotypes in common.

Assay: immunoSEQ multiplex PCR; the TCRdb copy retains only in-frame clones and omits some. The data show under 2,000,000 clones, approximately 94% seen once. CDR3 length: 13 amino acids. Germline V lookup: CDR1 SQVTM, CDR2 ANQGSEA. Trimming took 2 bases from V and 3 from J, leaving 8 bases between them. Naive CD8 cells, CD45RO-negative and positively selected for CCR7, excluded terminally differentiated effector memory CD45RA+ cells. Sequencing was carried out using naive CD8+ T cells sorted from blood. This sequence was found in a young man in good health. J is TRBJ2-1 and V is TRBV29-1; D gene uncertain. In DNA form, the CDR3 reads TGCAGCGTTGAAATCTTGGACTACAATGAGCAGTTCTTC. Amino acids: CSVEILDYNEQFF.